The rows below give T cell receptor beta chains drawn from one sample of a study of T-cell memory formation after mild COVID-19. TCRdb independently ran MiXCR on the 5' RACE reads; one entry per CDR3 protein. Here the sample spans about 250,000 distinct CDR3 sequences, approximately 16% being singletons. Sample: PBMCs or a T cell subset sorted from them (not recorded which). These TCRs come from a man aged 18-30 years who had mild COVID-19 (a few samples of this study predate the infection). Cell type and time point are not known. Each CDR3 is given with its conserved first and last residue. Each record gives: clone size, J gene, D gene, V gene, CDR3 protein, CDR3 DNA. The D gene is left open where the match is weak. Part of the rows lack a size; the others show once, few, many or a class for expanded clones.

once,TRBJ2-5,TRBD1,TRBV6-6,CASKQQGGPETQYF,TGTGCCAGCAAACAACAGGGGGGCCCGGAGACCCAGTACTTC
few,TRBJ2-1,-,TRBV20-1,CSASPDLSGVFKQFF,TGCAGTGCTAGCCCCGATCTTTCCGGGGTCTTTAAGCAGTTCTTC
few,TRBJ2-7,-,TRBV6-1,CASSEFGAYEQYF,TGTGCCAGCAGTGAATTCGGGGCTTACGAGCAGTACTTC
few,TRBJ2-3,-,TRBV4-2,CASSRVLSGTDTQYF,TGTGCCAGCAGCCGAGTACTATCTGGCACAGATACGCAGTATTTT
many,TRBJ1-5,-,TRBV12-3/TRBV12-4,CASSFGNQPQHF,TGTGCCAGCAGCTTCGGCAATCAGCCCCAGCATTTT
few,TRBJ1-2,TRBD1,TRBV12-3/TRBV12-4,CASSTRQGGSYGYTF,TGTGCCAGCAGTACAAGACAGGGAGGTAGCTATGGCTACACCTTC
-,TRBJ2-2,TRBD1,TRBV18,CASSPYVTGDTGELFF,TGTGCCAGCTCACCATACGTGACAGGGGACACCGGGGAGCTGTTTTTT
few,TRBJ1-6,TRBD1,TRBV5-1,CASSLAVTGDGSPLHF,TGCGCCAGCAGCTTGGCCGTGACAGGGGATGGGTCACCCCTCCACTTT
few,TRBJ1-2,TRBD1,TRBV10-3,CAISRPGQGYGYTF,TGTGCCATCAGTCGCCCGGGACAGGGCTATGGCTACACCTTC
-,TRBJ2-1,-,TRBV7-9,CASSLTRFSGGNSYNEQFF,TGTGCCAGCAGCTTAACTCGGTTTTCAGGGGGGAATTCCTACAATGAGCAGTTCTTC
few,TRBJ2-2,-,TRBV15,CATSRDGGIRGTGELFF,TGTGCCACCAGCAGAGATGGGGGGATCCGGGGCACCGGGGAGCTGTTTTTT
-,TRBJ2-3,TRBD2,TRBV7-9,CASRTGTSGAVDTQYF,TGTGCCAGCAGGACCGGGACTAGCGGGGCAGTAGATACGCAGTATTTT
few,TRBJ2-1,-,TRBV29-1,CSALMYEQFF,TGCAGCGCCCTCATGTATGAGCAGTTCTTC
-,TRBJ2-5,TRBD2,TRBV5-1,CASTRGEGQYF,TGCGCCAGCACCCGAGGGGAGGGCCAGTACTTC
few,TRBJ2-2,-,TRBV7-8,CASSFTGPQNTGELFF,TGTGCCAGCAGCTTCACTGGGCCACAGAACACCGGGGAGCTGTTTTTT
-,TRBJ1-4,-,TRBV5-8,CASSYTTGRGEKLFF,TGTGCCAGCAGCTACACAACAGGGCGGGGCGAAAAACTGTTTTTT
-,TRBJ1-1,-,TRBV29-1,CSAGTLGETEAFF,TGCAGCGCCGGGACATTGGGGGAGACTGAAGCTTTCTTT
many,TRBJ1-5,TRBD1,TRBV2,CASSGTGGNQPQHF,TGTGCCAGCAGTGGGACAGGGGGCAATCAGCCCCAGCATTTT
-,TRBJ2-5,TRBD2,TRBV7-2,CASSSGLAGGPQETQYF,TGTGCCAGCAGCTCCGGACTAGCGGGGGGGCCCCAAGAGACCCAGTACTTC
-,TRBJ1-1,-,TRBV12-3/TRBV12-4,CASRPRRSEAFF,TGTGCCAGCAGACCAAGGAGGAGTGAAGCTTTCTTT
few,TRBJ1-2,-,TRBV18,CASSPVQDNYGYTF,TGTGCCAGCTCACCAGTCCAGGATAACTATGGCTACACCTTC
-,TRBJ2-5,TRBD2,TRBV7-2,CASSLALAGGQETQYF,TGTGCCAGCAGCTTAGCGCTAGCGGGGGGACAAGAGACCCAGTACTTC